The 11 T cell receptor beta chains in this list originate from one sample, sequenced in a study of tumor-infiltrating lymphocytes in primary liver carcinoma. Each 20-30 mg portion of unsorted bulk tissue served as the source for co-extraction of RNA and DNA. TCR beta cDNA came from roughly 450 ng total RNA, primed with a constant-region primer. Construction of TCR beta libraries relied on three successive nested multiplex PCR rounds employing slightly modified ARM-PCR. The opening two PCR rounds, around 10 cycles each, paired TRBV1-TRBV30 forward primers with a C-beta reverse primer. TCRdb processed the multiplex PCR reads anew with MiXCR; each CDR3 protein has one entry. The repertoire holds tens of thousands of distinct CDR3 sequences, with 60% to 75% as singletons. Input material: liver tumor tissue from sampling region 2. Documented subset: tumor region T2, inferior pole. The receptors come from a man aged 40-50 years with primary liver carcinoma and hepatitis B virus infection.

This clonotype was detected ten times or more. This rearrangement joins TRBV5-1 to TRBJ2-3; possibly TRBD1 for D (5 bases). The CDR3 has 13 amino acids. The germline V and J ends were trimmed by 7 bases and 6 bases, with 15 bases remaining between them. Germline CDR1 and CDR2: SGHRS and YFSETQ. CDR3 DNA: TGCGCCAGCGCACTCATGTGGGGCGATACGCAGTATTTT. It encodes CASALMWGDTQYF.

The chain joins TRBV7-9 to TRBJ2-7; D might be TRBD1 (5 bases). V lost 2 bases, J lost 4 bases, and 12 bases lay in between. CDR1 and CDR2 from the germline V gene are SEHNR and FQNEAQ (reference sequence). The CDR3 is 14 residues long. As DNA, the CDR3 is TGTGCCAGCAGCTTAAAGGGGAAAGCTTACGAGCAGTACTTC. The encoded protein is CASSLKGKAYEQYF.

The sample holds one count of this clonotype. The junction differs from germline at one of its ends, possibly a read error. The rearrangement uses TRBV11-2 and TRBJ2-2; a weak D match, TRBD1 (6 bases). The CDR3 is made up of 16 amino acids. Looked up from germline, CDR1 is SGHAT and CDR2 is FQNNGV. The CDR3 bases are TGTGCCAACAGCTCCAGACAGGCTTCGAACAACGGGGAGCTTTTTTTT. Protein: CANSSRQASNNGELFF.

About this clonotype itself: One end of the junction does not line up with germline, which may come from a read error. This chain links TRBV4-1 with TRBJ2-1; D might be TRBD2 (6 bases). The CDR3 is 15 residues long. The V gene's germline CDR1 is MGHRA and CDR2 YSYEKL. This CDR3 is CVSSQVSSDSGEQFF. The CDR3 coding sequence is TGCGTCAGCAGCCAAGTTTCTAGCGACTCAGGGGAGCAGTTCTTC.

The chain has TRBV29-1 and TRBJ1-1, with 11 bases identical to TRBD1. The V gene's germline CDR1 is SQVTM and CDR2 ANQGSEA. There are 13 residues in the CDR3. J was trimmed by 3 bases and V by 6 bases; bases with no gene match: 3. CDR3 nucleotide sequence: TGCAGCGTAAGGGACAGGGGGTACACTGAAGCTTTCTTT. Encoded protein: CSVRDRGYTEAFF. Looking up the rest from reference TRBV29-1 and TRBJ1-1 gives the full variable domain: SAVISQKPSRDICQRGTSLTIQCQVDSQVTMMFWYRQQPGQSLTLIATANQGSEATYESGFVIDKFPISRPNLTFSTLTVSNMSPEDSSIYLCSVRDRGYTEAFFGQGTRLTVV.

This chain connects TRBV12-3 or TRBV12-4 to TRBJ2-1; D is uncertain. CDR3 size: 13 residues. Trimming removed 6 bases from V and 8 bases from J, with 14 bases in between. In DNA, the CDR3 is TGTGCCAGCAGCACAGTGGAACTCCATGAGCAGTTCTTC. It is translated as CASSTVELHEQFF.

Note on this clonotype: The CDR3 does not end in the conserved phenylalanine or tryptophan, so this is likely a read error. It is unclear where the CDR3 begins or ends on the DNA, so no DNA is shown, and the CDR3 is as TCRdb lists it. The chain employs TRBV4-2 and TRBJ2-3; the D call TRBD2 from the table was never checked on the DNA. Inclusive of both ends, the CDR3 amounts to 17 amino acids. Germline CDR1 LGHNA, CDR2 YNFKEQ. CDR3 region: CASSQEPAGASTDTHYS.

This clonotype was recorded many times. The V and J genes are TRBV5-4 and TRBJ2-1, with D tentatively TRBD2 (5 bases). This CDR3 has 17 amino acids. Looked up from germline, CDR1 is SGHNT and CDR2 is YYREEE (reference sequence). The germline V and J ends were trimmed by 5 bases and 0 bases, with 18 bases remaining between them. The CDR3 loop is CASSDELAPSSYNEQFF. CDR3 nucleotides: TGTGCCAGCAGTGACGAGCTAGCACCGAGCTCCTACAATGAGCAGTTCTTC.

This clonotype was seen a single time. This may arise from a read error, as a much more abundant clone is one base away. The chain couples TRBV19 to TRBJ1-2, with D maybe TRBD1 (6 bases). This CDR3 has 13 amino acids. The germline gives CDR1 LNHDA, CDR2 SQIVND (reference sequence). This chain's CDR3 is CACSKGVPYGYTF. CDR3 nucleotides: TGTGCCTGTAGCAAGGGGGTCCCTTATGGCTACACCTTC.

As regards this clonotype: A much larger clone sits a single nucleotide away, making a read error possible. V usage is TRBV28 and J usage is TRBJ2-1, with 8 bases lining up with TRBD2. The CDR3 is 14 amino acids. With V trimmed by 7 bases and J by 5 bases, 7 bases remained unmatched. Germline assignment: CDR1 MDHEN and CDR2 SYDVKM. CDR3 region: CASIPSGGHNEQFF. The CDR3 DNA sequence: TGTGCCAGCATCCCCAGCGGGGGTCACAATGAGCAGTTCTTC. Together with reference TRBV28 and TRBJ2-1, the CDR3 gives the full variable domain: DVKVTQSSRYLVKRTGEKVFLECVQDMDHENMFWYRQDPGLGLRLIYFSYDVKMKEKGDIPEGYSVSREKKERFSLILESASTNQTSMYLCASIPSGGHNEQFFGPGTRLTVL.

For this clonotype: The conserved phenylalanine or tryptophan normally closing the CDR3 is absent here, so this likely arose from a read error. The limits of the CDR3 on the DNA are not certain, so only TCRdb's listed CDR3 is given. The V gene is TRBV10-1, the J gene TRBJ2-7; the D segment call TRBD2 is taken from the table without a DNA check. Termini included, the CDR3 measures 14 amino acids. Germline lookup yields CDR1 WNHNN and CDR2 SYGVQD (reference sequence). The CDR3 is CASSGSGSAYEHYY.